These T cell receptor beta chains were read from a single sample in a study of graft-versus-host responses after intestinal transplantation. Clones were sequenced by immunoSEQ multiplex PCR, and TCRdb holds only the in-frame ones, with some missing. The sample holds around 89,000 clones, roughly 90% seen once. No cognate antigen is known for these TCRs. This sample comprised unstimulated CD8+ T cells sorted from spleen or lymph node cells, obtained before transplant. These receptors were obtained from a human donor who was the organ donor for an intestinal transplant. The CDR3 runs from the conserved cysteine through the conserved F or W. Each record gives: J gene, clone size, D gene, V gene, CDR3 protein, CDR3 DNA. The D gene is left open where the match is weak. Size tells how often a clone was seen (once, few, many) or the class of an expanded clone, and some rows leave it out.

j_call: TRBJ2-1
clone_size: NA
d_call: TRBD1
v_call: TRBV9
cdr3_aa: CASSPSSSQGQGREQFF
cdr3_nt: TGTGCCAGCAGCCCGAGCTCCTCCCAGGGACAGGGACGTGAGCAGTTCTTC

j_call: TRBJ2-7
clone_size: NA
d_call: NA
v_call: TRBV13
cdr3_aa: CASSAQGSYEQYF
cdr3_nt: TGTGCCAGCAGCGCACAGGGTTCTTACGAGCAGTACTTC

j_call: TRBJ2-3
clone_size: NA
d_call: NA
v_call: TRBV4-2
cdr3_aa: CASSQEYGLAGDTQYF
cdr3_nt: TGTGCCAGCAGCCAAGAATATGGACTGGCCGGGGATACGCAGTATTTT

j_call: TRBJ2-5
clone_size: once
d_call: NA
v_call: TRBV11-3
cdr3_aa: CASSRQYQETQYF
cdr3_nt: TGTGCCAGCAGCCGACAGTACCAAGAGACCCAGTACTTC

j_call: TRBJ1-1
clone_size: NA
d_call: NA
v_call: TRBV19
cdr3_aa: CASTPMGGGNTEAFF
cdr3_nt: TGTGCCAGTACCCCAATGGGGGGAGGAAACACTGAAGCTTTCTTT

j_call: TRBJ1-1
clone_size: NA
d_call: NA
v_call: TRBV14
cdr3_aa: CASSQGGATEAFF
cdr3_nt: TGTGCCAGCAGCCAAGGGGGCGCGACTGAAGCTTTCTTT

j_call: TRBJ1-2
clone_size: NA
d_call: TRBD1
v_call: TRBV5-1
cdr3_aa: CASSGTRDRVYGYTF
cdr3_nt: TGCGCCAGCAGCGGAACTCGGGACAGGGTTTATGGCTACACCTTC

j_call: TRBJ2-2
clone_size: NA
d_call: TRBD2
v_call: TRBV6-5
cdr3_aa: CASSQGGAGELFF
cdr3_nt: TGTGCCAGCAGTCAGGGAGGGGCCGGGGAGCTGTTTTTT

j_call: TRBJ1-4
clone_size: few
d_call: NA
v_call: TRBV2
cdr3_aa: CASSGATNEKLFF
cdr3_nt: TGTGCCAGCAGCGGAGCAACTAATGAAAAACTGTTTTTT

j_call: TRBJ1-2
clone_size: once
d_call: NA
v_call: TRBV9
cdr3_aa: CASSTRTDNYGYTF
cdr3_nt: TGTGCCAGCAGCACCCGGACAGATAACTATGGCTACACCTTC

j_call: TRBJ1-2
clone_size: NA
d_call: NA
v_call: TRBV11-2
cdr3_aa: CASSLDRGGRGYGYTF
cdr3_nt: TGTGCCAGCAGCTTAGATCGGGGAGGGAGAGGCTATGGCTACACCTTC

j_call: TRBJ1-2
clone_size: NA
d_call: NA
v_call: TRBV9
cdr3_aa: CASRVPGPDDYGYTF
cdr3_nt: TGTGCCAGCAGGGTCCCTGGGCCCGACGACTATGGCTACACCTTC

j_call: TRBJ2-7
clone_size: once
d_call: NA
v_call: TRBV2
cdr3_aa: CASSDPRGQYF
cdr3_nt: TGTGCCAGCAGTGATCCCCGCGGGCAGTACTTC

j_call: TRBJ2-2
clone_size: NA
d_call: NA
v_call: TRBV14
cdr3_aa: CASRLQGSTGELFF
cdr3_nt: TGTGCCAGCAGGCTCCAGGGCTCGACCGGGGAGCTGTTTTTT

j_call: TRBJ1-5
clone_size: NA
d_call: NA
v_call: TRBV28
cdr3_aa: CASSFRGGRQPQHF
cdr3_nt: TGTGCCAGCAGTTTTCGAGGGGGACGTCAGCCCCAGCATTTT

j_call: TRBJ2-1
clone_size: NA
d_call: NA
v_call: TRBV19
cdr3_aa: CASSIAIYNEQFF
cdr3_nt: TGTGCCAGTAGTATAGCCATCTACAATGAGCAGTTCTTC

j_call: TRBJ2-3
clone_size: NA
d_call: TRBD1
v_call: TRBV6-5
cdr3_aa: CASSTGARDTQYF
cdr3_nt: TGTGCCAGCAGTACAGGGGCCAGAGATACGCAGTATTTT

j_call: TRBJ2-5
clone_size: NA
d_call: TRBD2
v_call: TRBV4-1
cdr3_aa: CASSQEGRGKETQYF
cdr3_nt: TGCGCCAGCAGCCAAGAAGGGCGGGGGAAAGAGACCCAGTACTTC

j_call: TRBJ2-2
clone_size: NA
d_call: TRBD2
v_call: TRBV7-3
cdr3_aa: CASSHSGGHGELFF
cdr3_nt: TGTGCCAGCAGTCATAGCGGGGGGCACGGGGAGCTGTTTTTT

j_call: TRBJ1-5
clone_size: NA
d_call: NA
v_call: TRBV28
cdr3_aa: CASSLFQGNSNQPQHF
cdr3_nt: TGTGCCAGCAGTTTATTCCAGGGCAATAGCAATCAGCCCCAGCATTTT

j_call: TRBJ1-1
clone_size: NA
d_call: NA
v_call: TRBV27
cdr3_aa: CASSLTGGNTEAFF
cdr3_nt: TGTGCCAGCAGCCTAACCGGGGGGAACACTGAAGCTTTCTTT

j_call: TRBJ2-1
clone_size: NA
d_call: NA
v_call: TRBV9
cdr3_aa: CASSVGTADNEQFF
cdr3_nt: TGTGCCAGCAGCGTAGGTACAGCAGACAATGAGCAGTTCTTC